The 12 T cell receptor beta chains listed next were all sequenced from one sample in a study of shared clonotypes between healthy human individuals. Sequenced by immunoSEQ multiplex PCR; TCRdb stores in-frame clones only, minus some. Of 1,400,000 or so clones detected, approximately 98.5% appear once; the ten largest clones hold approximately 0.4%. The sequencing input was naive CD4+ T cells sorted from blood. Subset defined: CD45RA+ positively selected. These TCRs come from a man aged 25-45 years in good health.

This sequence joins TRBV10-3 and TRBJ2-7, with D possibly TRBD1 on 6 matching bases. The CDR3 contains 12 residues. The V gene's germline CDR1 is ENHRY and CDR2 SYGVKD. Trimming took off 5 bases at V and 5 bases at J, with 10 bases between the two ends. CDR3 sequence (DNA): TGTGCCATCAGTTGGACAGTCGACGAGCAGTACTTC. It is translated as CAISWTVDEQYF.

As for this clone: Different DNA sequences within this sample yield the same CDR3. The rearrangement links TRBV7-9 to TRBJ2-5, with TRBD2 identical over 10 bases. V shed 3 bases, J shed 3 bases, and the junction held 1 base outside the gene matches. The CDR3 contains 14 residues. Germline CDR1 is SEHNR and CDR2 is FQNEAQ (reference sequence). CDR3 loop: CASSFTSGEETQYF. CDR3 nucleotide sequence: TGTGCCAGCAGCTTTACTAGCGGGGAAGAGACCCAGTACTTC.

The CDR3 loop is CASSLAPYRALNTEAFF. In DNA, the CDR3 is TGTGCCAGCAGCTTAGCCCCCTACAGGGCCCTGAACACTGAAGCTTTCTTT. The chain links TRBV11-2 to TRBJ1-1; D may be TRBD1 (6 bases). Between the trimmed V and J ends, which lost 1 base and 0 bases, there was a span of 15 bases. Germline CDR1 is SGHAT and CDR2 is FQNNGV. This CDR3 contains 17 residues.

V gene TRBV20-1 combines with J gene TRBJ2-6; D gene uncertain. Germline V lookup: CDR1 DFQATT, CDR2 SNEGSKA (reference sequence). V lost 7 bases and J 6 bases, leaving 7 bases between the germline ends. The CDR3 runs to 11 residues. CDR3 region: CSGEVANVLTF. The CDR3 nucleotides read TGCAGTGGTGAAGTGGCCAACGTCCTGACTTTC.

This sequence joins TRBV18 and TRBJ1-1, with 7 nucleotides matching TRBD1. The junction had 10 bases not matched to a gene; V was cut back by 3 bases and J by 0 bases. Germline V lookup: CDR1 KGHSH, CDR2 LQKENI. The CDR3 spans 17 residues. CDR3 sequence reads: CASSPLGTAVMNTEAFF. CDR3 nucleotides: TGTGCCAGCTCACCCCTCGGGACAGCCGTGATGAACACTGAAGCTTTCTTT. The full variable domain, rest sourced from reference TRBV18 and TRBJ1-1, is NAGVMQNPRHLVRRRGQEARLRCSPMKGHSHVYWYRQLPEEGLKFMVYLQKENIIDESGMPKERFSAEFPKEGPSILRIQQVVRGDSAAYFCASSPLGTAVMNTEAFFGQGTRLTVV.

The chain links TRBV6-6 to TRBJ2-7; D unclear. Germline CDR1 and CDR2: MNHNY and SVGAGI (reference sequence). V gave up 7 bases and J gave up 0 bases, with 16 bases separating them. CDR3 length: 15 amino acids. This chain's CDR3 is CASTPRILSSYEQYF. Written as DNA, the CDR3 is TGTGCCAGCACCCCCAGGATACTGAGCTCCTACGAGCAGTACTTC.

The CDR3 loop reads CATSRGNRPMEQYF. CDR3 sequence (DNA): TGTGCCACCAGCAGAGGTAACAGGCCCATGGAGCAGTACTTC. The chain has TRBV15 and TRBJ2-7; possibly TRBD1 for D (5 bases). Germline loops: CDR1 LNHNV, CDR2 YYDKDF (reference sequence). Trimming took off 1 base at V and 7 bases at J, with 14 bases between the two ends. CDR3 length: 14 residues.

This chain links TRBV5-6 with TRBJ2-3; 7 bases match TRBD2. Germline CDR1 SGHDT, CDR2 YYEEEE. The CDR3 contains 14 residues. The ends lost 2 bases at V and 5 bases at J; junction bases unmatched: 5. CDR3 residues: CASSLAGRVDTQYF. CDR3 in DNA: TGTGCCAGCAGCTTAGCGGGGAGGGTAGATACGCAGTATTTT.

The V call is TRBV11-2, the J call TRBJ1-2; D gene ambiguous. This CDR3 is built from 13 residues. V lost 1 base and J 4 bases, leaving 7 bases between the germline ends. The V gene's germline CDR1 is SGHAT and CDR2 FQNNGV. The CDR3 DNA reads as TGTGCCAGCAGCTTAGTGGCGGCCTATGGCTACACCTTC. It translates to CASSLVAAYGYTF.

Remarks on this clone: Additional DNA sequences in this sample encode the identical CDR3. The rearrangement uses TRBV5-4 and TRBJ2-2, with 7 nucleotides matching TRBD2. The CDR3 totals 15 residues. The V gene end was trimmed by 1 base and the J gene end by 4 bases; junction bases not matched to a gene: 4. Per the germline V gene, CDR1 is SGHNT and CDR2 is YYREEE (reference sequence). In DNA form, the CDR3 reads TGTGCCAGCAGCTTGACAGGCGGGGGCACCGGGGAGCTGTTTTTT. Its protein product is CASSLTGGGTGELFF.

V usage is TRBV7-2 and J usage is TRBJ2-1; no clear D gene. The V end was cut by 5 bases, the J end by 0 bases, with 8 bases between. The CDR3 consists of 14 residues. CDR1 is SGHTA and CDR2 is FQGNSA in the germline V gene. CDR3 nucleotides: TGTGCCAGCAGCGAGGACCGCTCCTACAATGAGCAGTTCTTC. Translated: CASSEDRSYNEQFF.

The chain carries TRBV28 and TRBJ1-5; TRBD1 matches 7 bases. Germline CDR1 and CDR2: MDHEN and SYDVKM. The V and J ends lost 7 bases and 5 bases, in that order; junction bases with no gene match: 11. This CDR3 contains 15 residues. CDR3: CASTTDRDRDQPQHF. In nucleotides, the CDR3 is TGTGCCAGCACCACTGACCGAGACAGGGATCAGCCCCAGCATTTT.